The 14 T cell receptor beta chains below come from one sample, sequenced in a study of OX40 agonist ivuxolimab in advanced cancers. Receptor amplification or capture employed the immunoSEQ multiplex PCR assay. Sourced from immuneACCESS, this table was stored by TCRdb with only in-frame sequences that have V and J called. A share of the clones is absent; for the studies checked, an unresolved V gene accounts for under half, and the remainder has no known explanation. Here the sample has roughly 62,000 clones; 84% occur a single time. The top ten hold about 2.4% of the sample. The source was CD4+ or CD8+ T cells sorted from blood, collected in a trial of the OX40 agonist ivuxolimab. The receptors here all came from an adult with an advanced solid tumor such as melanoma, head and neck, liver or kidney cancer.

The V and J genes are TRBV11-2 and TRBJ1-1; D gene unclear. This CDR3 is 11 amino acids long. From germline, CDR1 is SGHAT and CDR2 FQNNGV. V was trimmed by 5 bases and J by 11 bases, leaving 12 bases between them. The DNA for the CDR3 is TGTGCCAGCAGCGGGGTGGGTTTGGCTTTCTTT. This gives the protein CASSGVGLAFF.

This clone was seen just once. V and J are TRBV19 and TRBJ2-5; 11 positions match TRBD2. The CDR3 is 14 residues long. V lost 4 bases to trimming and J lost 4 bases; unmatched junction nucleotides: 2. Germline V gene data show CDR1 as LNHDA and CDR2 as SQIVND (reference sequence). For the CDR3, the DNA is TGTGCCAGTAGTAAAGGACTAGCGGGAGAGACCCAGTACTTC. Its translation: CASSKGLAGETQYF.

The chain links TRBV7-3 to TRBJ1-1; D ambiguous. CDR3 length equals 14 residues. V lost 3 bases and J 4 bases, leaving 12 bases between the germline ends. Germline V gene sequence: CDR1 SGHTA, CDR2 FQGTGA. CDR3 DNA sequence: TGTGCCAGCAGCTTGGGTCCTTGGGGCACTGAAGCTTTCTTT. This translates into CASSLGPWGTEAFF.

The rearrangement uses TRBV4-3 and TRBJ1-2, with TRBD1 matching over 7 bases. The CDR3 sequence is 17 residues long. Germline V gene sequence: CDR1 LGHNA, CDR2 YSLEER. The V segment lost 0 bases and the J segment 4 bases; nucleotides outside the gene matches: 11. CDR3 loop: CASSQDHSGGLLYGYTF. The DNA of the CDR3 is TGCGCCAGCAGCCAAGATCATTCAGGGGGTTTGCTCTATGGCTACACCTTC.

This sequence joins TRBV18 and TRBJ1-1; D is uncertain. Trimming left V 3 bases short and J 4 bases short, with 24 bases between. The germline V gene encodes CDR1 KGHSH and CDR2 LQKENI. The CDR3 length is 18 residues. The CDR3 reads CASSPRWIMGGLGTEAFF. Here the CDR3 DNA reads TGTGCCAGCTCACCCCGTTGGATTATGGGAGGGTTAGGCACTGAAGCTTTCTTT.

This clone turned up a few times. The chain has TRBV11-3 and TRBJ2-2; D is undetermined. V was clipped by 6 bases and J by 3 bases, with 5 bases between them. Germline CDR1 reads SGHNT; CDR2 reads YENEEA. This CDR3 is 12 amino acids long. CDR3: CASSYHTGELFF. In DNA form, the CDR3 reads TGTGCCAGCAGTTACCACACCGGGGAGCTGTTTTTT.

A word on this clone: This likely comes from a read error, as the CDR3 has no conserved phenylalanine or tryptophan at its end. It is unclear where the CDR3 begins or ends on the DNA, so no DNA is shown, and the CDR3 is as TCRdb lists it. The chain combines TRBV21-1 with TRBJ1-2. TRBV21-1 is given as a pseudogene. The CDR3 is made up of 9 amino acids, end residues included. CDR3 protein: CASSHWDRV.

CDR3 in amino acids: CASSWETQYF. The CDR3 bases are TGTGCCAGCAGTTGGGAGACCCAGTACTTC. This rearrangement joins TRBV6-5 to TRBJ2-5; D gene ambiguous. V lost 4 bases, J lost 5 bases, and 2 bases lay in between. CDR1 is MNHEY and CDR2 is SVGAGI in the germline V gene. This CDR3 is built from 10 residues.

This clone appeared a single time. Germline and junction disagree at one end, which may indicate a read error. The rearrangement links TRBV6-1 to TRBJ1-3; perhaps TRBD1 as D (5 bases). CDR1 and CDR2 from the germline V gene are MNHNS and SASEGT. The length of the CDR3 is 14 residues. CDR3 amino acids: CASSDGGTGNTIYF. DNA for the CDR3: TGTGCCAGCAGTGATGGTGGGACTGGGAACACCATATATTTT.

The V call is TRBV7-2, the J call TRBJ1-2; a weak D match, TRBD1 (5 bases). V was clipped by 7 bases and J by 4 bases, with 13 bases between them. Germline values: CDR1 SGHTA, CDR2 FQGNSA. The CDR3 totals 13 residues. CDR3 region: CASNFQGFYGYTF. The CDR3 region has the DNA TGTGCCAGCAACTTCCAGGGTTTCTATGGCTACACCTTC.

The chain is built from TRBV5-6 and TRBJ2-2; D may match TRBD1 or TRBD2 (5 bases each). CDR1 is SGHDT, CDR2 YYEEEE, per germline. CDR3 size: 15 residues. V gave up 5 bases and J gave up 4 bases, with 15 bases separating them. The CDR3 sequence is CASRSDGAGTGELFF. The CDR3 region has the DNA TGTGCCAGCAGGTCGGACGGGGCCGGCACCGGGGAGCTGTTTTTT.

The chain combines TRBV7-8 with TRBJ2-5, with D perhaps matching TRBD2 (5 bases). This CDR3 region has 14 residues. CDR1 SGHVS and CDR2 FQNEAQ come from the germline V gene. V shed 5 bases and J shed 7 bases, with 17 bases lying between them. The CDR3 region has the DNA TGTGCCAGCAGCCGCAACACCGGGATAGGGACCCAGTACTTC. Encoded protein: CASSRNTGIGTQYF.

Only one count was recorded for this clone. The rearrangement uses TRBV5-1 and TRBJ2-3, with unresolved D. Germline lookup yields CDR1 SGHRS and CDR2 YFSETQ. The CDR3 is 17 amino acids. V was pared by 2 bases and J by 1 base, with 17 bases between. CDR3 nucleotides: TGCGCCAGCAGCTTACCCCCGTTGGGAATGGGCACAGATACGCAGTATTTT. The encoded protein is CASSLPPLGMGTDTQYF.

This chain links TRBV5-1 with TRBJ1-2; D is uncertain. Germline V gene lookup returns CDR1 SGHRS and CDR2 YFSETQ. V was shortened by 0 bases and J by 5 bases, with 8 bases between the two germline ends. The CDR3 sequence is 13 residues long. CDR3 nucleotides: TGCGCCAGCAGCTTGGCCTTAACGTATGGCTACACCTTC. Translation: CASSLALTYGYTF.